The sequence of this T cell receptor (beta chain) was determined in a study of T-cell reconstitution after alpha-beta-depleted transplantation in children. General study findings and limits: The origin of high day-60 TCRbeta diversity in some patients lay in surviving recipient T cells and thymic progenitors. At one year after transplant, newly produced T cells mostly accounted for T-cell counts and diversity. Reportedly, alpha-beta T cells present about two months post-transplant originated from several hundred expanded clones of graft origin.

A library of TCRbeta sequences, prepared with unique molecular identifiers, was generated. TCRdb re-derived calls from the PCR reads in MiXCR, one entry per CDR3 protein. The table has hundreds of thousands of distinct CDR3 sequences, 7.5% to 9% seen once. Points on this clonotype: What it binds is unknown.

V lost 2 bases and J 6 bases, leaving 14 bases between the germline ends. The CDR3 consists of 15 residues. The chain couples TRBV12-3 or TRBV12-4 to TRBJ1-3; possible D gene TRBD1, 5 bases. The receptor was isolated from a female patient aged 2-9 years who had a stem cell transplant for Fanconi anemia, so the T cells may come from the graft donor. This specimen consisted of peripheral blood, obtained 360 days after TCRalphabeta/CD19-depleted stem cell transplant. The CDR3 spells CASSLLAGTENTIYF. DNA of the CDR3: TGTGCCAGCAGTTTATTGGCAGGGACTGAAAACACCATATATTTT.